One and the same sample provided the 19 T cell receptor beta chains below, sequenced in a study of T cell clonality in common variable immunodeficiency. Study-level results: Common variable immunodeficiency TCR beta sequences reportedly had fewer deletions and N-nucleotide insertions.

Generated by immunoSEQ multiplex PCR, the TCRdb table keeps only in-frame clones and is missing some. In total the sample includes tens of thousands of clones, none of them seen once. These receptors are not linked to any known antigen. Specimen: peripheral blood mononuclear cells. The receptors were gathered from a human donor with common variable immunodeficiency.

The sample holds many counts of this clone. The CDR3 end is not reached by the read, which stops 3 residues before it; the germline J gene fills it in. This chain links TRBV2 with TRBJ1-2; TRBD1 matches 12 bases. Germline loops: CDR1 SNHLY, CDR2 FYNNEI. The CDR3 contains 14 residues. CDR3 DNA (partial): TGTGCCAGCAGAGGCGGGACAGGGGGCTCCGGC. Translated: CASRGGTGGSG. The full CDR3 protein reads CASRGGTGGSGYTF.

This clone was seen more than once but under ten times. The missing CDR3 end, 3 residues past where the read stops, is filled in from the germline J gene. The rearrangement joins TRBV7-3 to TRBJ2-2, with D possibly matching TRBD1 (6 bases). The V gene lost 5 bases and the J gene lost 3 bases, with 10 bases spanning the gap. CDR3 size: 14 residues. The germline V gene has CDR1 SGHTA and CDR2 FQGTGA. The sequenced CDR3 bases are TGTGCCAGCAGCGCACAGGGCTACACCGGGGAG. Protein sequence: CASSAQGYTGE. The CDR3 in full is CASSAQGYTGELFF.

This clone was counted ten times or more. The DNA ends 3 residues before the CDR3 does, and the rest of the CDR3 is filled in from the germline J gene. The chain carries TRBV19 and TRBJ2-5; 8 bases map to TRBD1. Germline lookup yields CDR1 LNHDA and CDR2 SQIVND (reference sequence). V lost 3 bases and J lost 2; bases outside the gene matches: 5. The CDR3 runs 15 residues. The CDR3 sequence is CASSMQRTGQETQYF. CDR3 bases read: TGTGCCAGTAGTATGCAACGGACAGGGCAAGAGACC.

This clone showed up just a few times. The read stops 3 residues short of the end of the CDR3; the missing end is completed from the germline J gene. The rearrangement links TRBV7-9 to TRBJ2-1; D possibly corresponds to TRBD2 (7 bases). Between the trimmed V and J ends, which lost 5 bases and 4 bases, there was a span of 12 bases. The germline V gene encodes CDR1 SEHNR and CDR2 FQNEAQ (reference sequence). The CDR3 is 14 residues long. The CDR3 bases that were read are TGTGCCAGCAGCGGGGGGGCCACGTACAATGAG. Translation gives CASSGGATYNE. The whole CDR3 reads CASSGGATYNEQFF. Variable domain in full (rest from reference TRBV7-9 and TRBJ2-1): DTGVSQNPRHKITKRGQNVTFRCDPISEHNRLYWYRQTLGQGPEFLTYFQNEAQLEKSRLLSDRFSAERPKGSFSTLEIQRTEQGDSAMYLCASSGGATYNEQFFGPGTRLTVL.

This clone was seen a few times. The CDR3 extends 3 residues past the end of the read, so its final part is completed from the germline J gene. The chain has TRBV2 and TRBJ1-2; 10 nucleotides line up with TRBD1. The CDR3 is 14 amino acids. Losses at the gene ends were 7 bases for V and 7 bases for J; bases not matched to a gene: 9. From germline, CDR1 is SNHLY and CDR2 FYNNEI. CDR3 protein: CASNRDRGVGGYTF. The sequenced part of the CDR3 DNA is TGTGCCAGCAACCGGGACAGGGGAGTAGGTGGC.

This clone was seen more than once but under ten times. The read terminates 3 residues before the CDR3 end, so the remaining end is supplied by the germline J gene. This chain connects TRBV19 to TRBJ2-5; no clear D gene. CDR3 length: 14 amino acids. V was cut by 2 bases and J by 5 bases, with 12 bases left in between. Looked up from germline, CDR1 is LNHDA and CDR2 is SQIVND (reference sequence). This CDR3 reads CASSIPGRRETQYF. The CDR3 DNA, read in part, is TGTGCCAGTAGTATACCTGGGCGCCGGGAGACC.

This clone was observed many times. The DNA ends 3 residues before the CDR3 does, and the rest of the CDR3 is filled in from the germline J gene. This chain uses TRBV20-1 with TRBJ1-6, with 9 bases identical to TRBD1. Per germline, CDR1 DFQATT and CDR2 SNEGSKA (reference sequence). J was trimmed by 10 bases and V by 6 bases; bases with no gene match: 13. The CDR3 covers 15 residues. This CDR3 is CSAQSSTGGKSPLHF. CDR3 DNA, as far as it was read: TGCAGTGCCCAGTCTTCGACAGGGGGGAAGTCACCC.

This clone was seen many times. The read ends 3 residues before the CDR3 terminus; that terminus is restored from the germline J gene. This chain uses TRBV20-1 with TRBJ1-2, with 12 bases lining up with TRBD1. V gave up 3 bases and J gave up 4 bases; unmatched junction bases: 6. The CDR3 is made up of 15 amino acids. Per germline, CDR1 DFQATT and CDR2 SNEGSKA (reference sequence). CDR3 amino acids: CSARAGTGGLYGYTF. CDR3 DNA (partial): TGCAGTGCTAGGGCCGGGACAGGGGGCCTCTATGGC.

In this sample, this clone turned up many times. Sequencing ends 3 residues short of the CDR3 end; the germline J gene provides the rest. The rearrangement links TRBV5-1 to TRBJ2-2; 9 nucleotides align to TRBD1. V lost 4 bases, J lost 3 bases, and 4 bases stayed unmatched. The CDR3 is 15 amino acids. Germline V gene data show CDR1 as SGHRS and CDR2 as YFSETQ. The CDR3 protein is CASSPGQGDTGELFF. The part of the CDR3 DNA that was read is TGCGCCAGCAGCCCGGGACAGGGAGACACCGGGGAG.

This clone has only a few counts. The CDR3 is cut off 3 residues early in the read; its end comes from the germline J gene. V and J are TRBV6-2 or TRBV6-3 and TRBJ2-3; TRBD2 agrees at 11 bases. Germline CDR1 reads MNHEY; CDR2 reads SVGEGT. The CDR3 runs to 16 residues. The V gene end was trimmed by 7 bases and the J gene end by 2 bases; junction bases not matched to a gene: 8. The CDR3 loop reads CASTLTSGAYTDTQYF. The sequenced CDR3 bases are TGTGCCAGCACTTTGACTAGCGGGGCTTACACAGATACG.

At least ten counts were recorded for this clone. The read ends 3 residues early relative to the CDR3; the germline J gene fills the gap. The rearrangement joins TRBV5-1 to TRBJ1-2; maybe TRBD1 (6 bases). This CDR3 has 14 residues. Germline-derived CDR1 and CDR2 are SGHRS and YFSETQ. V shed 0 bases and J shed 3 bases, with 9 bases lying between them. CDR3 amino acids: CASSLGSGDYGYTF. CDR3 DNA (partial): TGCGCCAGCAGCTTGGGCTCAGGGGACTATGGC.

This clone has at least ten counts. The read ends 3 residues shy of where the CDR3 ends; the end is completed using the germline J gene. The chain employs TRBV30 and TRBJ2-3, with a possible D match to TRBD2 (5 bases). Germline values: CDR1 GTSNPN, CDR2 SVGIG (reference sequence). V was clipped by 4 bases and J by 6 bases, with 11 bases between them. This CDR3 has 12 amino acids. The CDR3 bases that were read are TGTGCCTGGAAGGGCCCGGGGGATACG. This gives the protein CAWKGPGDT. The entire CDR3 sequence reads CAWKGPGDTQYF.

This clone showed up just a few times. Read data end 3 residues before the CDR3 end; the end is taken from the germline J gene. This sequence joins TRBV5-1 and TRBJ2-5; 8 bases line up with TRBD1. The germline gives CDR1 SGHRS, CDR2 YFSETQ. After removal of 3 bases from V and 2 bases from J, the junction contained 3 bases not matched to a gene. The CDR3 runs 14 residues. CDR3: CASSSRQGQETQYF. CDR3 DNA (partial): TGCGCCAGCAGCTCTCGACAGGGGCAAGAGACC.

The table lists this clone with many counts. From the germline J gene comes the end of the CDR3, since the read stops 3 residues before it. The chain couples TRBV11-2 to TRBJ2-2; D is unclear. Germline values: CDR1 SGHAT, CDR2 FQNNGV. V lost 1 base, J lost 1 base, and 4 bases lay in between. The CDR3 consists of 14 residues. This CDR3 is CASSLVGNTGELFF. CDR3 DNA (partial): TGTGCCAGCAGCTTAGTCGGGAACACCGGGGAG.

In the case of this clone: The observed sequence ends 3 residues before the CDR3 terminus, with the missing tail filled in from the germline J gene. V is TRBV11-2 and J is TRBJ2-7; D might be TRBD2 (6 bases). V shed 5 bases and J shed 4 bases, with 18 bases lying between them. The CDR3 contains 15 residues. Germline CDR1 and CDR2: SGHAT and FQNNGV. CDR3 bases read: TGTGCCAGCAGCCTTAATACAGGAGGGCCTTACGAG. Protein product: CASSLNTGGPYE. The whole CDR3 protein is CASSLNTGGPYEQYF.

As regards this clone: The read finishes 3 residues shy of the CDR3 end, and the germline J gene is used to complete it. The chain has TRBV19 and TRBJ1-2; TRBD1 is a possible D gene (5 bases). The V end was cut by 5 bases, the J end by 0 bases, with 13 bases between. Germline lookup yields CDR1 LNHDA and CDR2 SQIVND (reference sequence). This CDR3 has 15 amino acids. The CDR3 is CASSVFRVANYGYTF. Partial CDR3 DNA: TGTGCCAGTAGTGTCTTCAGGGTTGCTAACTATGGC.

This clone was recorded many times. The sequenced fragment ends 3 residues before the CDR3 boundary, so the rest is inferred from the germline J gene. The chain couples TRBV20-1 to TRBJ1-4; 10 bases agree with TRBD1. J was trimmed by 5 bases and V by 6 bases; bases with no gene match: 9. Germline V gene lookup returns CDR1 DFQATT and CDR2 SNEGSKA (reference sequence). CDR3 length equals 15 residues. The CDR3 spells CSANGQGGANEKLFF. The CDR3 DNA, read in part, is TGCAGTGCGAACGGACAGGGGGGGGCAAATGAAAAA.

This clone is labeled as medium-sized (0.01 to 0.1%). The read ends 3 residues early relative to the CDR3; the germline J gene fills the gap. The chain joins TRBV12-3 or TRBV12-4 to TRBJ2-6, with 10 bases identical to TRBD1. V lost 3 bases, J lost 0 bases, and 8 bases stayed unmatched. The CDR3 has 19 residues. The CDR3 region is CASSFVRTGGISGANVLTF. The sequenced part of the CDR3 DNA is TGTGCCAGCAGTTTCGTTCGGACAGGGGGAATCTCTGGGGCCAACGTC.

This clone has more than one count but fewer than ten. Read data end 3 residues before the CDR3 end; the end is taken from the germline J gene. The rearrangement uses TRBV2 and TRBJ1-4; D call uncertain. The CDR3 is 13 residues long. The germline V and J ends were trimmed by 8 bases and 8 bases, with 15 bases remaining between them. From germline, CDR1 is SNHLY and CDR2 FYNNEI. The CDR3 region is CASVISPYEKLFF. Partial CDR3 DNA: TGTGCCAGCGTTATTAGTCCGTACGAAAAA.